This T cell receptor (beta chain) was sequenced for a study of shared clonotypes between healthy human individuals. The wider study: Sampling drew on donors who were a couple of women and a few men aged 18 to 49.

Study processing details: With immunoSEQ giving junction-only sequences and no quality scores, filtering differed. Data came from immunoSEQ multiplex PCR; TCRdb stores just in-frame clones and leaves some out. That table gives V, J and clone size, and the DNA gave D and trimming. The table lists about 480,000 clones, roughly 79% of them singletons. V dropped 3 bases and J dropped 4 bases, with 13 bases sitting between them. This CDR3 is 15 amino acids long. In germline, CDR1 is MDHEN, CDR2 SYDVKM. Donors, without exception, were Caucasian adults residing in Nashville, Tennessee. Genomic DNA came from approximately 92 million PBMCs in unsorted samples.

Material for sequencing was PBMCs. V and J are TRBV28 and TRBJ2-1; a weak D match, TRBD1 (5 bases). The receptor's source is a woman aged 40 to 50 in good health. Some clones in this sample may be carry-over from other donors' samples. The CDR3 here is CASSFTSGRYNEQFF. CDR3 coding DNA: TGTGCCAGCAGTTTCACGTCAGGGCGGTACAATGAGCAGTTCTTC.